Listed below are T cell receptor beta chains from one sample, sequenced in a study of T-cell reconstitution after alpha-beta-depleted transplantation in children. One entry per CDR3 protein results from TCRdb running MiXCR on the PCR reads. The sample holds 440,000 or so distinct CDR3 sequences, about 45% seen once. The sample here was PBMCs, taken before TCRalphabeta/CD19-depleted stem cell transplant. The receptors stem from a girl aged 2-10 years with aplastic anemia, due to receive a stem cell transplant. CDR3s include the opening cysteine and the closing phenylalanine or tryptophan. Fields, in order: D gene, V gene, clone size, J gene, CDR3 protein, CDR3 DNA. D genes are given only for firm matches. Not every row has a clone size; where given, it reads once, few, many or a size class.

>.|TRBV4-1|few|TRBJ2-5
CASSQDGSGRVQTQYF
TGCGCCAGCAGCCAAGATGGGTCAGGGAGAGTTCAGACCCAGTACTTC
>TRBD2|TRBV7-2|.|TRBJ2-3
CASSPGRGQRESGDTQYF
TGTGCCAGCAGCCCCGGGCGGGGGCAGCGGGAGTCGGGAGATACGCAGTATTTT
>.|TRBV29-1|.|TRBJ2-7
CSVEDPQGSSYEQYF
TGCAGCGTTGAAGATCCGCAGGGTAGCTCCTACGAGCAGTACTTC
>TRBD2|TRBV20-1|.|TRBJ2-5
CSAGPGTSVQETQYF
TGCAGTGCTGGTCCCGGGACTAGCGTACAAGAGACCCAGTACTTC
>TRBD1|TRBV6-6|.|TRBJ2-7
CASSSATGFEQYF
TGTGCCAGCAGTTCCGCGACAGGGTTCGAGCAGTACTTC
>.|TRBV20-1|.|TRBJ2-7
CSATGLPYEQYF
TGCAGTGCGACGGGACTTCCCTACGAGCAGTACTTC
>.|TRBV28|few|TRBJ1-1
CASSSGPGVTEAFF
TGTGCCAGCAGCTCGGGGCCGGGGGTGACTGAAGCTTTCTTT
>.|TRBV7-3|many|TRBJ2-1
CASSPIGTAYSEQFF
TGTGCCAGCAGCCCTATAGGGACTGCCTACAGTGAGCAGTTCTTC
>.|TRBV9|few|TRBJ1-4
CASSAAGSRNEKLFF
TGTGCCAGCAGCGCAGCAGGGAGTAGAAATGAAAAACTGTTTTTT
>.|TRBV29-1|.|TRBJ2-7
CSVGLPNYEQYF
TGCAGCGTTGGGCTACCCAACTACGAGCAGTACTTC
>.|TRBV20-1|.|TRBJ2-2
CSARAVNTGELFF
TGCAGTGCTAGGGCAGTTAACACCGGGGAGCTGTTTTTT
>.|TRBV5-6|.|TRBJ2-7
CASSWAQANYEQYF
TGTGCCAGCAGCTGGGCACAGGCTAACTACGAGCAGTACTTC
>TRBD2|TRBV6-5|.|TRBJ2-3
CASSYSIVTGGGITDTQYF
TGTGCCAGCAGTTACTCGATTGTAACTGGGGGGGGAATCACAGATACGCAGTATTTT
>TRBD1|TRBV5-1|.|TRBJ1-1
CASSQQGQRNTEAFF
TGCGCCAGCAGCCAACAGGGGCAGAGGAACACTGAAGCTTTCTTT
>.|TRBV29-1|.|TRBJ1-1
CSVDSYMNTEAFF
TGCAGCGTTGATTCGTATATGAACACTGAAGCTTTCTTT
>.|TRBV5-1|.|TRBJ1-1
CASSLMGDWGTEAFF
TGCGCCAGCAGCTTGATGGGGGATTGGGGAACTGAAGCTTTCTTT
>TRBD2|TRBV24-1|many|TRBJ2-1
CATSDPASGSTDEQFF
TGTGCCACCAGTGATCCAGCTAGCGGGAGTACCGATGAGCAGTTCTTC
>.|TRBV20-1|.|TRBJ2-3
CSAREQDTQYF
TGCAGTGCTAGAGAGCAAGATACGCAGTATTTT
>.|TRBV18|.|TRBJ2-5
CASSPTPGQETQYF
TGTGCCAGCTCACCCACGCCAGGTCAAGAGACCCAGTACTTC
>TRBD1|TRBV5-5|many|TRBJ2-1
CASSLDRGFEQFF
TGTGCCAGCAGCTTGGACAGGGGCTTCGAGCAGTTCTTC
>TRBD1|TRBV20-1|.|TRBJ2-1
CSARDPRDRVYNEQFF
TGCAGTGCTAGAGATCCCCGGGACAGGGTGTACAATGAGCAGTTCTTC
>.|TRBV12-3/TRBV12-4|few|TRBJ2-5
CASSFFQSDQETQYF
TGTGCCAGCAGTTTTTTTCAAAGCGACCAAGAGACCCAGTACTTC